This TCR beta chain was sequenced during a study of neoadjuvant anti-PD-1 for oral cavity cancer. Looking at the study overall: Around day 43, patients without progression received a fourth nivolumab dose before surgery. The study's findings and limits: Each response group had just a few patients in TCR analyses.

Two replicates per tumor sample, mostly from roughly 4.8 ug of genomic DNA. Profiled with immunoSEQ multiplex PCR; TCRdb holds only in-frame clones, not every one. Of about 6,600 clones in the sample, under 55% were seen once. Germline V gives CDR1 SGHNT, CDR2 YENEEA. CDR3 length equals 12 residues. A note on this clone: What it recognizes is unknown.

The receptor was derived from a person aged 35-79 years with oral cavity squamous cell carcinoma. The input for sequencing was tumor tissue, taken before nivolumab (anti-PD-1) treatment. The gene calls are TRBV11-3 and TRBJ1-1; TRBD1 is a possible D gene (6 bases). In nucleotides, the CDR3 is TGTGCAAGTGGGGGGCGGAACACTGAAGCTTTCTTT. Protein: CASGGRNTEAFF.